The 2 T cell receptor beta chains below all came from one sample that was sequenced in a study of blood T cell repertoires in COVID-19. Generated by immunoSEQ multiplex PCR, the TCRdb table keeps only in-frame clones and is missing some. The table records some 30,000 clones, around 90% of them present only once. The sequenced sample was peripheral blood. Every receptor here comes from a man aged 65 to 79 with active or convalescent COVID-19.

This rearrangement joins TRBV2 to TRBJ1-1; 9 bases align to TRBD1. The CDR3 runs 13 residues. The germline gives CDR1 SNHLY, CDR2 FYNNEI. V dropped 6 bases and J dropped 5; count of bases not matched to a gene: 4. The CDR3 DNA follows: TGTGCCAGCAGGGGACAGGGAGGAACTGAAGCTTTCTTT. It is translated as CASRGQGGTEAFF.

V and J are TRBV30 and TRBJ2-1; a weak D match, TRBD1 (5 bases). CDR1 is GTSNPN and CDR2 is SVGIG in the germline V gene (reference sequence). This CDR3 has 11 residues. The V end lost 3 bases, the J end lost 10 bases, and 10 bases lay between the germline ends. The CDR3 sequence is CAWSRVGEQFF. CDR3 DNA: TGTGCCTGGAGCAGGGTCGGGGAGCAGTTCTTC. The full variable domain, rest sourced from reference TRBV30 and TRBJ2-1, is SQTIHQWPATLVQPVGSPLSLECTVEGTSNPNLYWYRQAAGRGLQLLFYSVGIGQISSEVPQNLSASRPQDRQFILSSKKLLLSDSGFYLCAWSRVGEQFFGPGTRLTVL.